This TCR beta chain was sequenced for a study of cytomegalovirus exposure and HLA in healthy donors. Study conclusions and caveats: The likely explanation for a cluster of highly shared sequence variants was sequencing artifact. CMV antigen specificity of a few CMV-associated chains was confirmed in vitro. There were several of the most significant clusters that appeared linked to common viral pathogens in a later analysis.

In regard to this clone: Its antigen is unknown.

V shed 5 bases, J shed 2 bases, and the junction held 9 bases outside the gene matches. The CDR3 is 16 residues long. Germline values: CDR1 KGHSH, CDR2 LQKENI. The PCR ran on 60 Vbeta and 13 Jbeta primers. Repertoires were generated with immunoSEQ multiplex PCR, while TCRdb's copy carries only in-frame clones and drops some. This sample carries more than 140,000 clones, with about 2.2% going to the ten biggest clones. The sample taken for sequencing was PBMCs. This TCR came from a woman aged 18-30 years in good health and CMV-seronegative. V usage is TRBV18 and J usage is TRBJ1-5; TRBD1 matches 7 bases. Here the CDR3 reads CASSGQDPFGNQPQHF. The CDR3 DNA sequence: TGTGCCAGCTCAGGACAGGACCCCTTCGGCAATCAGCCCCAGCATTTT.